This entry concerns a single TCR beta chain. No antigen is known for it. The sample has other DNA sequences that encode this CDR3 too. The record originates from a study of T cell responses to AZD1222 COVID-19 vaccine. The wider study: Second doses at about 4 or about 12 weeks were pooled.

General observations from the study: Baseline seropositivity characterized only 5 to 7 AZD1222 recipients. Among the donors, most were white British and more were female, and clonal diversity was possibly underestimated.

Profiled with immunoSEQ multiplex PCR; TCRdb holds only in-frame clones, not every one. The table lists tens of thousands of clones, around nine tenths of them singletons, with over 2% in the top ten. Trimming cost V 6 bases and J 1 base, with 9 bases left between them. The CDR3 length is 13 residues. The specimen was peripheral blood, collected on day 0 of AZD1222 vaccination. The TCR originated in an adult in good health. The chain uses TRBV12-3 or TRBV12-4 and TRBJ1-1; D uncertain. This CDR3 reads CASSPGRNTEAFF. The CDR3 nucleotides read TGTGCCAGCAGCCCCGGACGGAACACTGAAGCTTTCTTT.